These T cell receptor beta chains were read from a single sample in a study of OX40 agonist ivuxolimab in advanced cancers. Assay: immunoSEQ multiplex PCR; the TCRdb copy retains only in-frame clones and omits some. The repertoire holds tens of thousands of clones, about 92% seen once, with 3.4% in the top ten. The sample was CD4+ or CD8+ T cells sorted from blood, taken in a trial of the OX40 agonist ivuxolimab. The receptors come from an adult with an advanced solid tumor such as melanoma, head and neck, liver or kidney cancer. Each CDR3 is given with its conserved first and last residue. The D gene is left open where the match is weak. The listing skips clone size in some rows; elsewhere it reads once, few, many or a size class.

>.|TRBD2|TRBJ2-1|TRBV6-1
CASSEGLAGHNEQFF
TGTGCCAGCAGTGAAGGGCTAGCGGGACACAATGAGCAGTTCTTC
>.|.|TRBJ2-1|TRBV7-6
CASSLVGGASYNEQFF
TGTGCCAGCAGCTTAGTGGGGGGGGCCTCCTACAATGAGCAGTTCTTC
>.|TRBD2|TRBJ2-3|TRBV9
CASSVGWGLAETDTQYF
TGTGCCAGCAGCGTAGGGTGGGGACTAGCGGAAACAGATACGCAGTATTTT
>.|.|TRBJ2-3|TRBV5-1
CASSLGEGGADTQYF
TGCGCCAGCAGCTTGGGCGAGGGGGGAGCAGATACGCAGTATTTT
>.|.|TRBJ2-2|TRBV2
CASVGQYQYTGELFF
TGTGCCAGCGTTGGACAGTATCAGTACACCGGGGAGCTGTTTTTT
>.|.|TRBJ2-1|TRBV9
CASSVGRGAAYNEQFF
TGTGCCAGCAGCGTAGGGAGGGGGGCCGCCTACAATGAGCAGTTCTTC
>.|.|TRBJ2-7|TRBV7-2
CASSLGASYEQYF
TGTGCCAGCAGCTTGGGGGCCTCCTACGAGCAGTACTTC
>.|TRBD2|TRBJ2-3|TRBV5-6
CASSLWLAGISTDTQYF
TGTGCCAGCAGCTTGTGGCTAGCGGGAATTAGCACAGATACGCAGTATTTT
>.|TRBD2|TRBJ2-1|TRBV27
CASSLKGGLANEQFF
TGTGCCAGCAGTTTAAAGGGGGGACTAGCAAATGAGCAGTTCTTC
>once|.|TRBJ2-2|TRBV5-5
CASSLVVSNTGELFF
TGTGCCAGCAGCTTGGTCGTATCGAACACCGGGGAGCTGTTTTTT
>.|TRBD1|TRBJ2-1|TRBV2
CASRGDSQNEQFF
TGTGCCAGCAGGGGGGACAGTCAGAATGAGCAGTTCTTC
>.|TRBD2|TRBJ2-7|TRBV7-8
CASSLIPGLAFEEQYF
TGTGCCAGCAGTCTCATCCCGGGACTAGCCTTTGAAGAGCAGTACTTC
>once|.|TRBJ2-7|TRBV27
CASSPGALGDEQYF
TGTGCCAGCAGCCCAGGGGCCCTAGGGGACGAGCAGTACTTC
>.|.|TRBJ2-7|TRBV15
CATSRDTSDMAGEQYF
TGTGCCACCAGCAGAGATACATCGGACATGGCTGGCGAGCAGTACTTC
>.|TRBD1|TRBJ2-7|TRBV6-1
CASSLDRWGYEQYF
TGTGCCAGCAGCCTGGACAGGTGGGGCTACGAGCAGTACTTC
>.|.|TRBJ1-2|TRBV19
CASSYRDPPDTF
TGTGCCAGTAGTTACCGGGACCCCCCAGACACCTTC
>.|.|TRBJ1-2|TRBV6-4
CASSDGDYGYTF
TGTGCCAGCAGTGACGGGGACTATGGCTACACCTTC
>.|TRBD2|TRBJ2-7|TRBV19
CASRRGDGYYEQYF
TGTGCCAGTAGACGGGGGGACGGCTACTACGAGCAGTACTTC
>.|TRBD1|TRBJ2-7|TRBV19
CASSTRAGTGDSYEQYF
TGTGCCAGTAGTACTCGAGCCGGGACAGGCGACTCCTACGAGCAGTACTTC
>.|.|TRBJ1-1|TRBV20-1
CSANHDAEAFF
TGCAGTGCTAACCACGACGCTGAAGCTTTCTTT
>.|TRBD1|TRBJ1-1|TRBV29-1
CSVDPGQGHYTEAFF
TGCAGCGTTGACCCGGGACAGGGGCATTACACTGAAGCTTTCTTT
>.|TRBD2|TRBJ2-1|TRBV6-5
CASSYETSGRTEQFF
TGTGCCAGCAGTTACGAAACTAGCGGGAGAACTGAGCAGTTCTTC
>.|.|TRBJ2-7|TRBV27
CASSLGLTYEQYF
TGTGCCAGCAGTTTAGGACTGACTTACGAGCAGTACTTC
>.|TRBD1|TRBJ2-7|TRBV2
CAIRTGESDEQYF
TGTGCCATCAGGACAGGGGAAAGCGACGAGCAGTACTTC
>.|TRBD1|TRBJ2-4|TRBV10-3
CAISGTGGHGDIQYF
TGTGCCATCAGTGGGACAGGGGGTCATGGGGACATTCAGTACTTC
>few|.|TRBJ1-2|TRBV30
CAWSTWTADGYTF
TGTGCCTGGAGTACCTGGACAGCCGATGGCTACACCTTC
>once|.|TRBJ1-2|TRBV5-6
CASSLGTVKGYTF
TGTGCCAGCAGCTTGGGGACAGTAAAAGGCTACACCTTC
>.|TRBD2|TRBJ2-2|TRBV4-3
CASSQDHTSGGAGLTGELFF
TGCGCCAGCAGCCAAGATCACACTAGCGGGGGGGCCGGGTTAACCGGGGAGCTGTTTTTT
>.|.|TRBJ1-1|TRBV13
CASSLEGEAFF
TGTGCCAGCAGCTTAGAAGGTGAAGCTTTCTTT
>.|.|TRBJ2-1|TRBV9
CASSVGDTLDFYEQFF
TGTGCCAGCAGCGTAGGAGACACCCTCGATTTCTATGAGCAGTTCTTC
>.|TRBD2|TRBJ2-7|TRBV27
CASSLVPTSSPYEQYF
TGTGCCAGCAGTTTAGTCCCGACTAGCAGCCCCTACGAGCAGTACTTC
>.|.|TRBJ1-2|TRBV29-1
CSSFGTPPYGYTF
TGCAGCTCATTCGGGACACCCCCATATGGCTACACCTTC
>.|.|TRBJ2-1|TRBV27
CASSFDRDNEQFF
TGTGCCAGCAGTTTCGACAGAGACAATGAGCAGTTCTTC
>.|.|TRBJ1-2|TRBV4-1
CASSPVGVGDPNYGYTF
TGCGCCAGCAGCCCCGTTGGGGTAGGAGATCCTAACTATGGCTACACCTTC
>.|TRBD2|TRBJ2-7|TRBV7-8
CASSAGLASSYEQYF
TGTGCCAGCAGCGCGGGACTAGCCTCTTCCTACGAGCAGTACTTC
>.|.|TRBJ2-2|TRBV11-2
CASSPLHFTGELFF
TGTGCCAGCAGCCCCCTCCACTTCACCGGGGAGCTGTTTTTT
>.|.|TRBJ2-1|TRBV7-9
CASSLQGNNEQFF
TGTGCCAGCAGCCTACAGGGTAACAATGAGCAGTTCTTC
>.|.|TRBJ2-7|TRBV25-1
CASSEFRRRGTSYEQYF
TGTGCCAGCAGTGAATTTAGGAGGCGGGGCACCTCCTACGAGCAGTACTTC
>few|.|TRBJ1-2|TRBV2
CASSVTDYYGYTF
TGTGCCAGCAGTGTGACAGATTACTATGGCTACACCTTC
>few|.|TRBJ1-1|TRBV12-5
CASGLAGGQAFF
TGTGCTAGTGGTTTGGCGGGCGGGCAAGCTTTCTTT
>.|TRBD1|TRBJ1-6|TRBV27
CASSSRQGESPLHF
TGTGCCAGCAGTTCTCGACAGGGAGAATCACCCCTCCACTTT
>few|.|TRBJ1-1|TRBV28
CASSSGQTNTEAFF
TGTGCCAGCAGTTCAGGACAGACGAACACTGAAGCTTTCTTT
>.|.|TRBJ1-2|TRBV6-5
CASTAGFYGYTF
TGTGCCAGCACGGCCGGGTTCTATGGCTACACCTTC
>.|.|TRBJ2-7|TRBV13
CASSLGQGVREQYF
TGTGCCAGCAGCTTAGGACAGGGAGTACGGGAGCAGTACTTC
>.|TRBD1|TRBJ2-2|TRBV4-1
CASRPRDRETGELFF
TGCGCCAGCCGCCCCCGGGACAGGGAGACCGGGGAGCTGTTTTTT
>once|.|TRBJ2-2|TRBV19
CASSPPPSAGELFF
TGTGCCAGTAGTCCCCCCCCTAGCGCAGGGGAGCTGTTTTTT
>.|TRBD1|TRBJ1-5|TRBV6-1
CASSATGTGGNQPQHF
TGTGCCAGCAGTGCGACCGGGACAGGGGGCAATCAGCCCCAGCATTTT
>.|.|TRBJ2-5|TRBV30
CAWSVREGVQETQYF
TGTGCCTGGAGTGTAAGGGAAGGGGTCCAGGAGACCCAGTACTTC
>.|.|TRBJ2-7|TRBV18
CASSPDSPYEQYF
TGTGCCAGCTCACCAGACAGTCCCTACGAGCAGTACTTC
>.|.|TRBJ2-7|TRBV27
CASSLAGGVADEQYF
TGTGCCAGCAGTTTAGCGGGCGGGGTGGCTGACGAGCAGTACTTC
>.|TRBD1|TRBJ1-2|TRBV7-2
CASSLSGGRVDYGYTF
TGTGCCAGCAGCCTATCAGGGGGGAGGGTAGACTATGGCTACACCTTC
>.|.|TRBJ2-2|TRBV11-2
CASSFTAGELFF
TGTGCCAGCAGCTTCACAGCCGGGGAGCTGTTTTTT
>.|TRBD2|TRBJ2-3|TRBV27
CASSLREGEDTQYF
TGTGCCAGCAGTTTACGGGAGGGGGAAGATACGCAGTATTTT
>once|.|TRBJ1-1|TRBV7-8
CASSREPGGRSPEAFF
TGTGCCAGCAGCCGAGAACCCGGGGGCAGGTCCCCTGAAGCTTTCTTT
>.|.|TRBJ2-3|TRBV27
CASSLFSDTDTQYF
TGTGCCAGCAGTTTATTTTCAGACACAGATACGCAGTATTTT
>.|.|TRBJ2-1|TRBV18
CASSPPGANYNEQFF
TGTGCCAGCTCACCACCAGGGGCGAACTACAATGAGCAGTTCTTC
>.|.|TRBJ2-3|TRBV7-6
CASSLGGQMDTQYF
TGTGCCAGCAGCTTGGGAGGACAGATGGATACGCAGTATTTT
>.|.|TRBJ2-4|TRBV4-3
CASSQDPPGEQNIQYF
TGCGCCAGCAGCCAAGATCCCCCCGGGGAGCAAAACATTCAGTACTTC
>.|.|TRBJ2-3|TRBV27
CASSSRAGTDTQYF
TGTGCCAGCAGTTCGCGGGCTGGCACAGATACGCAGTATTTT
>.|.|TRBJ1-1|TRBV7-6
CASSLVGPGDEAFF
TGTGCCAGCAGCTTAGTTGGGCCGGGGGATGAAGCTTTCTTT